The clone carrying this T cell receptor (beta chain) was counted once. This entry belongs to a study of blood T cell repertoires in COVID-19. CDR1 SGHDT and CDR2 YYEEEE come from the germline V gene. CDR3 size: 15 residues. V gave up 3 bases and J gave up 3 bases, with 15 bases separating them. Clones were read by immunoSEQ multiplex PCR, and TCRdb kept only the in-frame ones, dropping some. The sample carries approximately 150,000 clones, approximately 88% recorded once. The sample taken for sequencing was peripheral blood. This TCR was recovered from a human donor in a cohort sampled during active COVID-19. The chain combines TRBV5-6 with TRBJ1-1, with TRBD1 as a possible D gene (6 bases). The CDR3 coding sequence is TGTGCCAGCAGCTATTTCAGGGGCACGGACACTGAAGCTTTCTTT. Translated, it gives CASSYFRGTDTEAFF.